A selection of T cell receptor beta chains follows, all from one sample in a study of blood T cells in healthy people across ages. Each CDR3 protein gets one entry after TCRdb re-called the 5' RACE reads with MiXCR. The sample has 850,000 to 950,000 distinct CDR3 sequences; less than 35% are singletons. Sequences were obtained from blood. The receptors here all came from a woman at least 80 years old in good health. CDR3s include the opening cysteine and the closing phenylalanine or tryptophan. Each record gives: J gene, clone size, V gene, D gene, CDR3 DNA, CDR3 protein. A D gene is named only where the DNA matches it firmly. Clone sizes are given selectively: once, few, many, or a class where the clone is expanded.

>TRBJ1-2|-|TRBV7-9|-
TGTGCCAGCAGCTTAAATCTGAGGCAGCCAGTCTATGGCTACACCTTC
CASSLNLRQPVYGYTF
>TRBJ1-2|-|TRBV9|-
TGTGCCAGCAGCTCACCAGGGTCCGGGACCGGTGGCTACACCTTC
CASSSPGSGTGGYTF
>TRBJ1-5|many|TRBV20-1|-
TGCAGTGCTAGAATGGCAGGGTCTCAGCCCCAGCATTTT
CSARMAGSQPQHF
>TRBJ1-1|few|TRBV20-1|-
TGCAGTGCTAAGTTTTCCTACTCGAACACTGAAGCTTTCTTT
CSAKFSYSNTEAFF
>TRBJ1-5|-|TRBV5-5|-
TGTGCCAGCAGCTGGCGCCTTAGCAATCAGCCCCAGCATTTT
CASSWRLSNQPQHF
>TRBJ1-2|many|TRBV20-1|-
TGCAGTGCTACTCGGTCGTATGGCTACACCTTC
CSATRSYGYTF
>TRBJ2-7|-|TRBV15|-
TGTGCCACCAGCAGAGGTGGGCAGGGCACCTACGAGCAGTACTTC
CATSRGGQGTYEQYF
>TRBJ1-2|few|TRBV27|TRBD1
TGTGCCAGCAGCCCGGGACAGCCTCCGGGTTCGCGCTACACCTTC
CASSPGQPPGSRYTF
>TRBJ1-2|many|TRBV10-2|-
TGCGCCAGCAGTGAGCAGGGCTCTGGCTACACCTTC
CASSEQGSGYTF
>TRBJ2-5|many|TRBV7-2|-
TGTGCCACCAACCTTCCACCTCAACAAGAGACCCAGTACTTC
CATNLPPQQETQYF
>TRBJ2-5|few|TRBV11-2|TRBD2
TGTGCCAGCAGTTTCGGGGCGGGGGGGCCGAGGGAGACCCAGTACTTC
CASSFGAGGPRETQYF
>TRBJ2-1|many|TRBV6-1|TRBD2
TGTGCCAGCAGTAAGACTAGCGGGATCCCCGGGTCCTACAATGAGCAGTTCTTC
CASSKTSGIPGSYNEQFF
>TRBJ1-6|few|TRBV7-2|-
TGTGCCAGCAGCCCCGGGAGGGTAGGGAATTCACCCCTCCACTTT
CASSPGRVGNSPLHF
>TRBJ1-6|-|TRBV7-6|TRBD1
TGTGCCAGCAGCTTAGGACAGGGGGTAAATTCACCCCTCCACTTT
CASSLGQGVNSPLHF
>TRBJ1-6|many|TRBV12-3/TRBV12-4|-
TGTGCCAGCAGTTTAGCGGTTAATTCACCCCTCCACTTT
CASSLAVNSPLHF
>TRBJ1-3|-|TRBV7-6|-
TGTGCCAGCAGCTTAGAATTATTGGGTCCTGGAAACACCATATATTTT
CASSLELLGPGNTIYF
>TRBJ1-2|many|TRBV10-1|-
TGCGCCAGCAGTCCGACAGACCCCCGGCGTGGCTACACCTTC
CASSPTDPRRGYTF
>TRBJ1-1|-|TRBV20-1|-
TGCAGTGCTGCCGACTACAGGGCGGGGGACACTGAAGCTTTCTTT
CSAADYRAGDTEAFF
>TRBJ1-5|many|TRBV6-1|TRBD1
TGTGCCAGCGCTAAATGGACAGGGGCAAAGAGCAATCAGCCCCAGCATTTT
CASAKWTGAKSNQPQHF
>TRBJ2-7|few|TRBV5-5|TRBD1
TGTGCCAGCAGCACAGACGGACAGGGGGGATCCTACGAGCAGTACTTC
CASSTDGQGGSYEQYF